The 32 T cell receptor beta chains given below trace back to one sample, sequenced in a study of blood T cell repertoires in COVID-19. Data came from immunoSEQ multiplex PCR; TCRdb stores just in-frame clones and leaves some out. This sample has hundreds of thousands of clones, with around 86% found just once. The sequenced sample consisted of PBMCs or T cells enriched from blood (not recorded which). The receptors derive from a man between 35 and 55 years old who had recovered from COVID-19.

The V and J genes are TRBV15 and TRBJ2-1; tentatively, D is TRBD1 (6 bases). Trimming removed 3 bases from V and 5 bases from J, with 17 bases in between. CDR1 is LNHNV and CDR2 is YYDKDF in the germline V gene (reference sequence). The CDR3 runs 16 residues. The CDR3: CATSSVTGTKDNEQFF. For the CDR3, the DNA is TGTGCCACCAGCAGCGTTACCGGGACAAAAGACAATGAGCAGTTCTTC.

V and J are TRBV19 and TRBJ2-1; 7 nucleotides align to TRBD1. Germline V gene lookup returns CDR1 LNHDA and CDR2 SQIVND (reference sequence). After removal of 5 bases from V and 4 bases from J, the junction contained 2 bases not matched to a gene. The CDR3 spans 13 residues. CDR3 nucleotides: TGTGCCAGTAGTCCGGGACAGTACAATGAGCAGTTCTTC. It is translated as CASSPGQYNEQFF.

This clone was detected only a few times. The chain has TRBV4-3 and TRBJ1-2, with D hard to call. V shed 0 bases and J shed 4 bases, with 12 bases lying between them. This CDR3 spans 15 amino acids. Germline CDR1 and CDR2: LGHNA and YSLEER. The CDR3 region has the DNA TGCGCCAGCAGCCAAGACTTGGGCATCCCCTATGGCTACACCTTC. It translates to CASSQDLGIPYGYTF.

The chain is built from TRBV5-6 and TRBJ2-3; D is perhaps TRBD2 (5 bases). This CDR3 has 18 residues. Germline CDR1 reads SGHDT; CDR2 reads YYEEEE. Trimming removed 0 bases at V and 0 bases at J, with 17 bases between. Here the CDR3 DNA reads TGTGCCAGCAGCTTGGCCTTCGTTCCCTCGGGGAGCACAGATACGCAGTATTTT. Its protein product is CASSLAFVPSGSTDTQYF.

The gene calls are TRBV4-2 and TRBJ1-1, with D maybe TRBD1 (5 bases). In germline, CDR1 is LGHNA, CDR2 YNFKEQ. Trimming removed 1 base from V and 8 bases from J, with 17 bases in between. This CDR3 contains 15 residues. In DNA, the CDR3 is TGTGCCAGCAGCCAAGCTTTCCGGGACTGGGGCGAAGCTTTCTTT. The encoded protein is CASSQAFRDWGEAFF.

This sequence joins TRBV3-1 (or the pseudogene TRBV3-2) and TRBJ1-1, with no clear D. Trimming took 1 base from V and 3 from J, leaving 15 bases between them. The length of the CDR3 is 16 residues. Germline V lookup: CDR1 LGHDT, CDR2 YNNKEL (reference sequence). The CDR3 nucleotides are TGTGCCAGCAGCCAAGTGAGGGCCGCCGGGTACACTGAAGCTTTCTTT. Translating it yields CASSQVRAAGYTEAFF.

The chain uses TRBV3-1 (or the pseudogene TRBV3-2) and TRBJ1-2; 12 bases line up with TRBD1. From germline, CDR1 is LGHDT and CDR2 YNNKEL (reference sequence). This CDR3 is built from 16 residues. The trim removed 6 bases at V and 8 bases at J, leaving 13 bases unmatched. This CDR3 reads CASSPTGTGGWWGYTF. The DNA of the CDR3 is TGTGCCAGCAGTCCTACTGGGACAGGGGGCTGGTGGGGCTACACCTTC.

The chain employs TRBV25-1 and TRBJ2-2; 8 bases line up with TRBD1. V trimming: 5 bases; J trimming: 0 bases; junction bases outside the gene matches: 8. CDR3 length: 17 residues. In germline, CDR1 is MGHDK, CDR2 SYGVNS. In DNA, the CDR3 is TGTGCCAGCAGTAAACAGGGGGTTATTTCGAACACCGGGGAGCTGTTTTTT. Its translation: CASSKQGVISNTGELFF.

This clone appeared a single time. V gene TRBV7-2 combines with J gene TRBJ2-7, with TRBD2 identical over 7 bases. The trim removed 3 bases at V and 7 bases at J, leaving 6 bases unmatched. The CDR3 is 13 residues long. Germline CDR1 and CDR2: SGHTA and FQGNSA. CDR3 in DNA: TGTGCCAGCAGCTTCTCCGAGGGAGGGGAGCAGTACTTC. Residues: CASSFSEGGEQYF.

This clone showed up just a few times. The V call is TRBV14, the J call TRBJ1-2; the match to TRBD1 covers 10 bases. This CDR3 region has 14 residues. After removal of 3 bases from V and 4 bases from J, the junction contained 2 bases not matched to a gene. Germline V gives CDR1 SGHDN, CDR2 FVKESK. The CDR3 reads CASSQTGGGYGYTF. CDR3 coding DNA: TGTGCCAGCAGCCAGACAGGGGGCGGCTATGGCTACACCTTC.

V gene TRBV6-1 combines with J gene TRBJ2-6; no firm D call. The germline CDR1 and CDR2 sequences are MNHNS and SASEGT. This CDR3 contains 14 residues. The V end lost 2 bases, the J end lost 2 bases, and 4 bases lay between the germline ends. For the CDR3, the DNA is TGTGCCAGCAGTGAACAGACTGGGGCCAACGTCCTGACTTTC. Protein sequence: CASSEQTGANVLTF.

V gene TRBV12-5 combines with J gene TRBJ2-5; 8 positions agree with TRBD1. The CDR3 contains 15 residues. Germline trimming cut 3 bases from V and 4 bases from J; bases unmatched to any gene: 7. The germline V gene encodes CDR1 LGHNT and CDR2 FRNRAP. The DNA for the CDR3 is TGTGCTAGTGGTTTACCCGGGACAGGCAGAGAGACCCAGTACTTC. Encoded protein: CASGLPGTGRETQYF. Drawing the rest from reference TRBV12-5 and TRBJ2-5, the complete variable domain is DARVTQTPRHKVTEMGQEVTMRCQPILGHNTVFWYRQTMMQGLELLAYFRNRAPLDDSGMPKDRFSAEMPDATLATLKIQPSEPRDSAVYFCASGLPGTGRETQYFGPGTRLLVL.

The CDR3 DNA reads TGCGCCAGCAGCCAAGTCGGGGTCTATGGCACTGAAGCTTTCTTT. This translates into CASSQVGVYGTEAFF. This chain links TRBV4-3 with TRBJ1-1; D not resolved. The CDR3 is 15 residues long. CDR1 and CDR2 from the germline V gene are LGHNA and YSLEER. V was shortened by 1 base and J by 4 bases, with 13 bases between the two germline ends.

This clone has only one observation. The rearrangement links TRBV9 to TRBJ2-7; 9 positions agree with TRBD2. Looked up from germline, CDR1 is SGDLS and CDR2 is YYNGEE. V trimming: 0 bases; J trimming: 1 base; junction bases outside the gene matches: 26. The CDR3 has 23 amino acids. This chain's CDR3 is CASSVAGDRNQSGRTSRSYEQYF. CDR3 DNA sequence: TGTGCCAGCAGCGTAGCTGGGGATCGTAATCAAAGCGGGAGGACGTCCAGGTCCTACGAGCAGTACTTC.

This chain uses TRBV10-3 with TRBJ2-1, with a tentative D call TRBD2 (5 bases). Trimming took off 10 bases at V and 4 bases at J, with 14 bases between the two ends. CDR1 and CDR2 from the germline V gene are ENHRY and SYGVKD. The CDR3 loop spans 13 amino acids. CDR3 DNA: TGTGCCAGCCTCCGGGAAGAATACAATGAGCAGTTCTTC. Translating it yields CASLREEYNEQFF.

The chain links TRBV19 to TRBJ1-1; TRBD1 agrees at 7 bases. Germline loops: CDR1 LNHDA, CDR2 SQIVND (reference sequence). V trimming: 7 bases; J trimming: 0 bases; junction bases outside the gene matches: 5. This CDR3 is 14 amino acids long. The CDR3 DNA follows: TGTGCCAGTACCCCAGGACAGGTGAACACTGAAGCTTTCTTT. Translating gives CASTPGQVNTEAFF.

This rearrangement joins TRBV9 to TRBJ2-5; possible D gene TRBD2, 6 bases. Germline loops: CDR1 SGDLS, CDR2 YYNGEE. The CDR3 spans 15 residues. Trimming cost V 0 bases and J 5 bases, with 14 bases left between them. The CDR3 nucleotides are TGTGCCAGCAGCGTAGAAGCTCTAGGAGGGGAGACCCAGTACTTC. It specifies CASSVEALGGETQYF.

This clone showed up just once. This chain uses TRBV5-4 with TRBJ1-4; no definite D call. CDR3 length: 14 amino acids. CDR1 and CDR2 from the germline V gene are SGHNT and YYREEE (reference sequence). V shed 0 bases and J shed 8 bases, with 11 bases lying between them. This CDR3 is CASSLGGAGEKLFF. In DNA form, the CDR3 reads TGTGCCAGCAGCTTGGGGGGAGCGGGCGAAAAACTGTTTTTT.

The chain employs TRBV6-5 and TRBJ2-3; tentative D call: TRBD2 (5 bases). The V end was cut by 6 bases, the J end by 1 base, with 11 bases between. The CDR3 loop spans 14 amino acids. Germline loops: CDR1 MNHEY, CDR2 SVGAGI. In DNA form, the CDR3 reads TGTGCCAGCAGCTCTGAGAGGGGCACAGATACGCAGTATTTT. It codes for CASSSERGTDTQYF.

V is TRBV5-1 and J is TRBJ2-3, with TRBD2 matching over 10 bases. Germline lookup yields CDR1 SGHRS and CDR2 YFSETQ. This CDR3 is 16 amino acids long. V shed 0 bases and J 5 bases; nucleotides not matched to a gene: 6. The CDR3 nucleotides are TGCGCCAGCAGCTTGGTGCTAGCGGGAGAGGGAGATACGCAGTATTTT. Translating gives CASSLVLAGEGDTQYF.

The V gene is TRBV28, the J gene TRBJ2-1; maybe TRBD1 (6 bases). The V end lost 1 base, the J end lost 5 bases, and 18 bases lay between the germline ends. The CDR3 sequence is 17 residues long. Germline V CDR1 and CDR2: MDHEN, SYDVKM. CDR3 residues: CASSLSIMAGENNEQFF. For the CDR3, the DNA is TGTGCCAGCAGTTTATCTATTATGGCAGGGGAGAACAATGAGCAGTTCTTC. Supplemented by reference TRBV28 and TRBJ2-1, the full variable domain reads DVKVTQSSRYLVKRTGEKVFLECVQDMDHENMFWYRQDPGLGLRLIYFSYDVKMKEKGDIPEGYSVSREKKERFSLILESASTNQTSMYLCASSLSIMAGENNEQFFGPGTRLTVL.

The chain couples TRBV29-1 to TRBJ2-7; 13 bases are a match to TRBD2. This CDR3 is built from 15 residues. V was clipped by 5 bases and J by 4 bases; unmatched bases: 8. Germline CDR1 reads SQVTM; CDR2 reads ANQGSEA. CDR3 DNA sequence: TGCAGCGTTCTACTTCGGACTAGCGGGAGTTACGAGCAGTACTTC. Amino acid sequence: CSVLLRTSGSYEQYF.

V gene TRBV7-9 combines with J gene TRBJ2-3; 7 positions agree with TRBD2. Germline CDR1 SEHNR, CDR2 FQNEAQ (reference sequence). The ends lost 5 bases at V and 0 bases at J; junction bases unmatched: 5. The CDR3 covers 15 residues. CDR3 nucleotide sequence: TGTGCCAGCAGCCGGAGCGGGACTAGCACAGATACGCAGTATTTT. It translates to CASSRSGTSTDTQYF.

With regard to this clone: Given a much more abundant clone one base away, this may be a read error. The CDR3 DNA sequence: TGTGTCAGCAGCTTCGGCGGGAATCAGCCCCAGCATTTT. Translation gives CVSSFGGNQPQHF. This chain joins TRBV7-9 and TRBJ1-5; D is unresolved. Germline assignment: CDR1 SEHNR and CDR2 FQNEAQ (reference sequence). The CDR3 is 13 amino acids.

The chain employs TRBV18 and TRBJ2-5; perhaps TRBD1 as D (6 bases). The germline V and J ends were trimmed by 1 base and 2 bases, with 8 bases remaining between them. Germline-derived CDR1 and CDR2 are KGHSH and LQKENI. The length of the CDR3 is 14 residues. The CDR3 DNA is TGTGCCAGCTCACCACTCGGACAGCAAGAGACCCAGTACTTC. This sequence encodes CASSPLGQQETQYF.

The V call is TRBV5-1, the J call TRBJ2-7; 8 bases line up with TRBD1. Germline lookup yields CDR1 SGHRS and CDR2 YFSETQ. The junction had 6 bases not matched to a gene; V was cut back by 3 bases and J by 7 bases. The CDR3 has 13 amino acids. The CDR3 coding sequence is TGCGCCAGCAGCTGGGGGACAGGTGGGGAGCAGTACTTC. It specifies CASSWGTGGEQYF.

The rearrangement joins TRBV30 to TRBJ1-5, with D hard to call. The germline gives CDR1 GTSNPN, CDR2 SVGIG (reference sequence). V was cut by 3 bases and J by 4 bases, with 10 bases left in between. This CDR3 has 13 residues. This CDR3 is CAWRPSGNQPQHF. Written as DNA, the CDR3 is TGTGCCTGGAGACCGTCGGGAAATCAGCCCCAGCATTTT. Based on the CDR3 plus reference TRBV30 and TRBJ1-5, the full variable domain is SQTIHQWPATLVQPVGSPLSLECTVEGTSNPNLYWYRQAAGRGLQLLFYSVGIGQISSEVPQNLSASRPQDRQFILSSKKLLLSDSGFYLCAWRPSGNQPQHFGDGTRLSIL.

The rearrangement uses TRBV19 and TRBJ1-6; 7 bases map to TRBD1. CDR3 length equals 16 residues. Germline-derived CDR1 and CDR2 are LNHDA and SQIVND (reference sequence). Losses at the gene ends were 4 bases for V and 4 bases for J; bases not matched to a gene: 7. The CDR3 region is CASSTTGIVYNSPLHF. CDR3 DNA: TGTGCCAGTAGTACGACAGGGATAGTTTATAATTCACCCCTCCACTTT.

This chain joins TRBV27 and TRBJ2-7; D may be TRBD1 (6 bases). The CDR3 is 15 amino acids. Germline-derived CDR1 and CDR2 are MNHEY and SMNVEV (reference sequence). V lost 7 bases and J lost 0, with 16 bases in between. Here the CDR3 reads CASTSWQGRSYEQYF. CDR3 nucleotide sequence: TGTGCCAGCACCTCGTGGCAGGGGCGCTCCTACGAGCAGTACTTC.

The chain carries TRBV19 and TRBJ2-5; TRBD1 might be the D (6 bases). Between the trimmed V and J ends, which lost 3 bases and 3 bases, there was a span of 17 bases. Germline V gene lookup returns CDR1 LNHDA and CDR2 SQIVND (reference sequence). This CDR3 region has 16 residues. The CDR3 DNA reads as TGTGCCAGTAGTATCTTGATGGGGGCTCAAAAAGAGACCCAGTACTTC. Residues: CASSILMGAQKETQYF. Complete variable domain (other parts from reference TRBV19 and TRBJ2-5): DGGITQSPKYLFRKEGQNVTLSCEQNLNHDAMYWYRQDPGQGLRLIYYSQIVNDFQKGDIAEGYSVSREKKESFPLTVTSAQKNPTAFYLCASSILMGAQKETQYFGPGTRLLVL.

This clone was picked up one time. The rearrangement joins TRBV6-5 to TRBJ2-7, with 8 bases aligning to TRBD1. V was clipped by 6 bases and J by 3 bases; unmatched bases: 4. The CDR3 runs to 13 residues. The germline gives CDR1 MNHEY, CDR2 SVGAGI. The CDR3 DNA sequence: TGTGCCAGCAGAGCCGGGACAGGCTACGAGCAGTACTTC. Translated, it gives CASRAGTGYEQYF.

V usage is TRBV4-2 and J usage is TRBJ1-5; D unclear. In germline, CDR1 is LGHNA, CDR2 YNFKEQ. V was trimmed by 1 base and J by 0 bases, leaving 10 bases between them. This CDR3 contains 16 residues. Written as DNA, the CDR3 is TGTGCCAGCAGCCAAGCGGAGTTCTATAGCAATCAGCCCCAGCATTTT. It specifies CASSQAEFYSNQPQHF.